This entry concerns a single T cell receptor beta chain. Its specificity is not known. The table came from immunoSEQ multiplex PCR; TCRdb's copy has only in-frame clones and leaves some out. Of some 97,000 clones detected, 94% appear once; the ten largest clones hold 1% to 1.5%. The sample comes from a study of siplizumab effects on memory and regulatory T cells. Study results and caveats: Siplizumab significantly brought down the alloreactive sequences that trace back to unstimulated CD4+ memory cells. Naive T cells seemed more diverse than memory cells; they also seemed major alloresponse contributors. In siplizumab conditions, mappable alloreactive CD4+ clones averaged around 64% Treg-derived, against under 30% in controls.

Sequences were obtained from non-Treg CD4+ T cells sorted from blood. This clonotype was sampled from a human donor in good health.

CDR3 in DNA: TGCGCCAGCAGTGAGTCTGGCAGCCAAGGGTTGGTGGATACGCAGTATTTT. Amino acid sequence: CASSESGSQGLVDTQYF. V gene TRBV10-1 combines with J gene TRBJ2-3; D is ambiguous. The V end lost 0 bases, the J end lost 6 bases, and 19 bases lay between the germline ends. There are 17 residues in the CDR3. Germline V lookup: CDR1 WNHNN, CDR2 SYGVQD (reference sequence).